This TCR beta chain was recorded in a study of blood T cell repertoires in COVID-19. For the study at large: From T cells, B-cell-depleted T cells, or PBMCs came the material, which was cDNA or gDNA.

Per the authors' pipeline: The assay estimated nucleated cells by amplifying reference gene primers. Generated by immunoSEQ multiplex PCR, the TCRdb table keeps only in-frame clones and is missing some. V and J calls and clone size are as listed in that table; D and trimming were resolved from the DNA. Among approximately 230,000 clones listed, 75% to 90% were seen once. Recruits, aged 18 to 89 years, lived in 25 or so US areas. This CDR3 is built from 16 residues. V shed 0 bases, J shed 1 base, and the junction held 6 bases outside the gene matches. Germline CDR1 reads SGHKS; CDR2 reads YYEKEE (reference sequence).

The sequence came from a woman between 25 and 40 years old who had recovered from COVID-19. Sequences were obtained from PBMCs or T cells enriched from blood (not recorded which). The chain is built from TRBV5-5 and TRBJ1-1; 7 nucleotides align to TRBD1. CDR3 in amino acids: CASSLGQGLGNTEAFF. The CDR3 DNA is TGTGCCAGCAGCTTGGGACAGGGTCTCGGGAACACTGAAGCTTTCTTT.